This T cell receptor (beta chain) appears in the sequencing data of a study of post-analysis software for immune sequencing data. For the study at large: Patients with relapsing-remitting, secondary progressive and progressive-relapsing multiple sclerosis courses were all represented.

TCR beta libraries were prepared from cDNA with unique molecular identifiers. Yield was some 540,000 cDNA molecules from about 0.94 to 9.7 million T cells. TCRdb re-derived calls from the PCR reads in MiXCR, one entry per CDR3 protein. The sample carries 350,000 to 500,000 distinct CDR3 sequences, about 39% recorded once. A remark on this clonotype: The antigen remains undetermined.

The CDR3 totals 16 residues. The V and J ends lost 8 bases and 7 bases respectively, with 21 bases between them. Looked up from germline, CDR1 is MGHRA and CDR2 is YSYEKL. Study-wide points: Controls significantly exceeded multiple sclerosis patients in normalized Chao1 diversity. Controls had lower frequencies than patients of five TRBV segments, which included TRBV5-6, TRBV5-1 and TRBV20-1.

This clonotype originated in a girl under 10 years old with multiple sclerosis. The J gene is TRBJ1-6, the V gene TRBV4-1, with D possibly being TRBD1 (6 bases). Sequenced sample: blood. The CDR3 loop is CASGGGRPFENSPLHF. The CDR3 DNA reads as TGCGCCAGCGGGGGGGGCAGGCCTTTTGAAAATTCACCCCTCCACTTT.